This TCR beta chain derives from a study of T cell repertoires in cytomegalovirus infection. V was clipped by 0 bases and J by 9 bases, with 4 bases between them. The CDR3 covers 11 residues. Looked up from germline, CDR1 is SGDLS and CDR2 is YYNGEE. A few counts support this clonotype. TCRdb re-called the reads with MiXCR, one entry per CDR3 protein. The table includes just under 300,000 distinct CDR3 sequences, approximately 8.9% detected once. The sample taken for sequencing was PBMCs. The chain carries TRBV9 and TRBJ2-1; D is uncertain. The clonotype was recovered from a human donor in good health (CMV status not recorded). Some clones in this sample may be carry-over from other donors' samples. The DNA for the CDR3 is TGTGCCAGCAGCGTAGGGAGTGAGCAGTTCTTC. This sequence encodes CASSVGSEQFF.